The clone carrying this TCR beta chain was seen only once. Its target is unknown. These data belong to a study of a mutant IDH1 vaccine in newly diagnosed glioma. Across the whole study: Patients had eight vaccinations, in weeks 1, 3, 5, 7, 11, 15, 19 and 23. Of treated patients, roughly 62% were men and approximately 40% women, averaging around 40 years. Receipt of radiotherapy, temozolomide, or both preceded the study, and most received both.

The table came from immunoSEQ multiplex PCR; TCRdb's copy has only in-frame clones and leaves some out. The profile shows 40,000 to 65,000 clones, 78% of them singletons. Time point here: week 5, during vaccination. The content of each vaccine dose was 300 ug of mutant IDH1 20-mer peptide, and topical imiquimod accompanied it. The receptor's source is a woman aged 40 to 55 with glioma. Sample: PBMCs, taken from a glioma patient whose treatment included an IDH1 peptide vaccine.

CDR3 region: CASSRQGTGNQPQHF. DNA of the CDR3: TGTGCCAGTAGTAGACAGGGGACCGGCAATCAGCCCCAGCATTTT. The rearrangement uses TRBV19 and TRBJ1-5, with TRBD1 matching 8 bases. CDR1 and CDR2 from the germline V gene are LNHDA and SQIVND (reference sequence). With 4 bases clipped from V and 2 bases from J, the junction kept 4 bases outside the gene matches. CDR3 length equals 15 residues.